The next 5 T cell receptor beta chains were all read from a single sample in a study of T cell responses to AZD1222 COVID-19 vaccine. Libraries were prepared by immunoSEQ multiplex PCR; TCRdb keeps only in-frame clonotypes and omits some of them. The sample carries more than 85,000 clones, about 94% recorded once. The sample in question was peripheral blood, obtained 28 days after the second AZD1222 dose. The receptors derive from an adult who received the AZD1222 COVID-19 vaccine.

This chain connects TRBV3-1 (or the pseudogene TRBV3-2) to TRBJ1-4, with D uncertain. In germline, CDR1 is LGHDT, CDR2 YNNKEL (reference sequence). The CDR3 is made up of 16 amino acids. With 0 bases removed from V and 8 bases from J, the gap between germline ends came to 16 bases. CDR3 in amino acids: CASSQDMGTLSEKLFF. Written as DNA, the CDR3 is TGTGCCAGCAGCCAAGACATGGGCACACTTAGCGAAAAACTGTTTTTT.

The J gene is TRBJ1-1, the V gene TRBV19, with TRBD1 matching over 10 bases. The CDR3 contains 15 residues. From germline, CDR1 is LNHDA and CDR2 SQIVND (reference sequence). V was clipped by 4 bases and J by 4 bases; unmatched bases: 6. The CDR3 protein is CASSKGRTGGTEAFF. Written as DNA, the CDR3 is TGTGCCAGTAGTAAAGGAAGGACAGGGGGCACTGAAGCTTTCTTT.

V and J are TRBV14 and TRBJ1-2; D is unclear. This CDR3 comprises 15 residues. V was pared by 1 base and J by 4 bases, with 13 bases between. The V gene's germline CDR1 is SGHDN and CDR2 FVKESK. Here the CDR3 DNA reads TGTGCCAGCAGCCAAGGATTGTACAAGACCTATGGCTACACCTTC. As protein: CASSQGLYKTYGYTF.

This rearrangement joins TRBV11-2 to TRBJ2-7; the D is unclear. This CDR3 has 13 residues. The V end was cut by 1 base, the J end by 6 bases, with 10 bases between. Germline CDR1 SGHAT, CDR2 FQNNGV. The CDR3 spells CASSLVWGFEQYF. The CDR3 DNA follows: TGTGCCAGCAGCTTAGTATGGGGATTCGAGCAGTACTTC.

The chain employs TRBV19 and TRBJ1-5; 7 nucleotides match TRBD1. In germline, CDR1 is LNHDA, CDR2 SQIVND (reference sequence). CDR3 length: 15 residues. The J segment lost 4 bases and the V segment lost 4 bases, leaving 7 bases of the junction unmatched. The chain's CDR3 is CASSTRQGPNQPQHF. CDR3 DNA sequence: TGTGCCAGTAGTACCCGACAGGGACCGAATCAGCCCCAGCATTTT.